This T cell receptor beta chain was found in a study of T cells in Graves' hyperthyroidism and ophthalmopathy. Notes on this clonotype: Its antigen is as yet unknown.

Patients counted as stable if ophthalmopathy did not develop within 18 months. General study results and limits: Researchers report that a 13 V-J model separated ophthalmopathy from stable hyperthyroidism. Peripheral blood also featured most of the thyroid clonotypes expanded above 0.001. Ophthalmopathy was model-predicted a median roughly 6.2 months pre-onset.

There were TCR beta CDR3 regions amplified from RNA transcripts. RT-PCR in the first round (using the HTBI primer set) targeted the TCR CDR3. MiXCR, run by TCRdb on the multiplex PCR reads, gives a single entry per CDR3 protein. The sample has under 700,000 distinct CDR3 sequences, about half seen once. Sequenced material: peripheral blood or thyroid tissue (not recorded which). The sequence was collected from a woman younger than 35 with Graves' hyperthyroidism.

CDR3 region: CASSLDRTNYGYTF. The CDR3 coding sequence is TGCGCCAGCAGCTTGGACAGGACTAACTATGGCTACACCTTC. The V gene is TRBV5-1, the J gene TRBJ1-2; possible D gene TRBD1, 5 bases. CDR1 SGHRS and CDR2 YFSETQ come from the germline V gene. The CDR3 has 14 residues. With 0 bases removed from V and 0 bases from J, the gap between germline ends came to 6 bases.